This entry is about one TCR beta chain. Its cognate antigen is unknown. Unsorted bulk tissue of roughly 17-33 mg yielded co-extracted RNA and DNA. TCR beta cDNA was reverse-transcribed from roughly 520 ng of total RNA. The reaction used a constant-region primer and ProtoScript II reverse transcriptase. Three rounds of nested multiplex PCR with slightly modified ARM-PCR produced TCR beta libraries. The first two PCR rounds used TRBV1-TRBV30 forward primers with a C-beta reverse primer, approximately 11 cycles each. TCRdb re-called the multiplex PCR reads with MiXCR, one entry per CDR3 protein. The repertoire includes under 90,000 distinct CDR3 sequences, around 70% of them detected once, and just under 20% sits in the top ten. This specimen belongs to a study of tumor-infiltrating lymphocytes in primary liver carcinoma. About the research overall: Measuring about 4.2 to 10 cm across, the tumors were staged as T1-T3 N0M0. Findings and caveats of the study: The top-250-clone fraction was significantly higher in tumors than in blood (p = 0.039).

Trimming cost V 6 bases and J 10 bases, with 16 bases left between them. Germline loops: CDR1 SGHNT, CDR2 YENEEA. This CDR3 comprises 13 residues. The clonotype was recovered from a man aged 40-49 years with primary liver carcinoma and hepatitis B virus infection. This chain joins TRBV11-3 and TRBJ2-1; unclear D gene. Sequenced input: liver tumor tissue from sampling region 1. Noted subset: tumor region T1, superior pole. The CDR3 DNA follows: TGTGCCAGCAGTCCCCATAACAAGGGCGAGCAGTTCTTC. Translating gives CASSPHNKGEQFF.